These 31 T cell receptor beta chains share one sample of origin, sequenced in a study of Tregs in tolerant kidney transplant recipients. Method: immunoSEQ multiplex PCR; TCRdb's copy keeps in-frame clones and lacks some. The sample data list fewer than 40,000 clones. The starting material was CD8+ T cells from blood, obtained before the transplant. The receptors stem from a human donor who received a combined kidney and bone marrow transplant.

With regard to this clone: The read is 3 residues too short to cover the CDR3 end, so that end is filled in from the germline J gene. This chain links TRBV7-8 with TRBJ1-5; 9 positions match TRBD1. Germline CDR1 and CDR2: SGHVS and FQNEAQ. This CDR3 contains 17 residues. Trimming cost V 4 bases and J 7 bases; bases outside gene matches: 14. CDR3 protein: CASSSLVWDRVGQPQHF. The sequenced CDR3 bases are TGTGCCAGCAGCTCCCTCGTCTGGGACAGGGTTGGCCAGCCC. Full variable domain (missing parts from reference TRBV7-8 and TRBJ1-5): GAGVSQSPRYKVAKRGQDVALRCDPISGHVSLFWYQQALGQGPEFLTYFQNEAQLDKSGLPSDRFFAERPEGSVSTLKIQRTQQEDSAVYLCASSSLVWDRVGQPQHFGDGTRLSIL.

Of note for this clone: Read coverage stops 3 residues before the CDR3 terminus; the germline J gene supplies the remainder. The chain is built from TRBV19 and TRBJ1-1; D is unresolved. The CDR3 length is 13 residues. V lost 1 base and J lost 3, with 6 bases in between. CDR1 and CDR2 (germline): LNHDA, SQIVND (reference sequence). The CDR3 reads CASSIAPDTEAFF. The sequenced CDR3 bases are TGTGCCAGTAGTATAGCCCCAGACACTGAA.

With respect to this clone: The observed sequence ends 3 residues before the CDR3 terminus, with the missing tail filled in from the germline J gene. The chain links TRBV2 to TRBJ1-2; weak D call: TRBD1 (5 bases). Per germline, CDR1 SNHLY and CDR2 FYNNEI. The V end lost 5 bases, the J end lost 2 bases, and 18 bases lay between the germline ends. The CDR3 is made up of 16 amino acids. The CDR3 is CASSWAGKYANYGYTF. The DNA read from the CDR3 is TGTGCCAGCAGTTGGGCAGGGAAGTATGCGAACTATGGC. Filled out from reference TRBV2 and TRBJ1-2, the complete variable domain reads EPEVTQTPSHQVTQMGQEVILRCVPISNHLYFYWYRQILGQKVEFLVSFYNNEISEKSEIFDDQFSVERPDGSNFTLKIRSTKLEDSAMYFCASSWAGKYANYGYTFGSGTRLTVV.

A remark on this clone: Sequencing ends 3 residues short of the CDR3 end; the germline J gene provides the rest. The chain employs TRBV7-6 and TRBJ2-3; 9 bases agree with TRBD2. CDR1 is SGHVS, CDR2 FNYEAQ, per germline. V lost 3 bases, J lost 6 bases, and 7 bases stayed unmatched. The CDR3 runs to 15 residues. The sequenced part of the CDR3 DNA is TGTGCCAGCAGCTTGGGCGGGAGGGCCCCCGATACG. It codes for CASSLGGRAPDT. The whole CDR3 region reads CASSLGGRAPDTQYF.

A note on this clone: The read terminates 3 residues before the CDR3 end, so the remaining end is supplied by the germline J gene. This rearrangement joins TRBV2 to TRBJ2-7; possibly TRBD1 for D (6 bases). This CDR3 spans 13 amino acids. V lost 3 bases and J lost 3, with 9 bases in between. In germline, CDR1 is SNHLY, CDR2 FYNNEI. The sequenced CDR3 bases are TGTGCCAGCAGTGAGGGGGCCGTCTACGAG. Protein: CASSEGAVYE. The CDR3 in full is CASSEGAVYEQYF.

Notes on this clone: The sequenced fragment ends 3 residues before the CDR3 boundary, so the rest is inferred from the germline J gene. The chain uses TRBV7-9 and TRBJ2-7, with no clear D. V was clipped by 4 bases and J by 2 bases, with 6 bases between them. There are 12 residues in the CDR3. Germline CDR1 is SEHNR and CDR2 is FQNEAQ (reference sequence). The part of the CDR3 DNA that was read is TGTGCCAGCAGCTCTGTTCCCTACGAG. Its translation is CASSSVPYE. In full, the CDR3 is CASSSVPYEQYF.

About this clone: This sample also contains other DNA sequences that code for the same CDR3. This CDR3 reads CASSLAGTVDGYTF. The part of the CDR3 DNA that was read is TGTGCCAGCAGCTTAGCCGGGACAGTAGATGGC. The V and J genes are TRBV7-2 and TRBJ1-2; 7 nucleotides align to TRBD1. The CDR3 end is not reached by the read, which stops 3 residues before it; the germline J gene fills it in. With 0 bases clipped from V and 6 bases from J, the junction kept 4 bases outside the gene matches. The CDR3 contains 14 residues. Germline V lookup: CDR1 SGHTA, CDR2 FQGNSA.

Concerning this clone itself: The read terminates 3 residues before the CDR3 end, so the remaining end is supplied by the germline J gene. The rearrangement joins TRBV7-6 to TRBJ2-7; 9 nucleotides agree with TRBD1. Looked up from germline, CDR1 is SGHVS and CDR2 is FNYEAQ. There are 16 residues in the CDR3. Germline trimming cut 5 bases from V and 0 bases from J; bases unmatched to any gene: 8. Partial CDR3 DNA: TGTGCCAGCAGCACAGGACAGGGGTCAAGCTCCTACGAG. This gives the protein CASSTGQGSSSYE. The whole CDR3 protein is CASSTGQGSSSYEQYF.

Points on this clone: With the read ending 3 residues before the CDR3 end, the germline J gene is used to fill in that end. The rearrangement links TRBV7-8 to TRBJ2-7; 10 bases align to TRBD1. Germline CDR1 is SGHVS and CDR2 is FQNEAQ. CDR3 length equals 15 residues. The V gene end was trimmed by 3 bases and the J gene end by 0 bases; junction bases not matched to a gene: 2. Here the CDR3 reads CASSFWDRGSYEQYF. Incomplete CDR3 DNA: TGTGCCAGCAGCTTTTGGGACAGGGGCTCCTACGAG.

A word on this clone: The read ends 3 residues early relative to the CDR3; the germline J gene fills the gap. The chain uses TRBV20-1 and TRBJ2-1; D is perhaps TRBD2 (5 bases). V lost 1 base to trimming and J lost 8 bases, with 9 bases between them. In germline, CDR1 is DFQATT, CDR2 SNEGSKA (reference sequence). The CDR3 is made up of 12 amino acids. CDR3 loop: CSARVRGDEQFF. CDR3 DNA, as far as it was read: TGCAGTGCTAGAGTACGGGGAGATGAG.

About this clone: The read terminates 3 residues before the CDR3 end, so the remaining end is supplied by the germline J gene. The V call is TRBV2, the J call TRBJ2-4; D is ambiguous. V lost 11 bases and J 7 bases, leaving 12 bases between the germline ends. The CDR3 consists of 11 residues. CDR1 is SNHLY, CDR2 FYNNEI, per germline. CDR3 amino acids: CARGLGNIQYF. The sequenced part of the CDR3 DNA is TGTGCCCGTGGGTTAGGGAACATT.

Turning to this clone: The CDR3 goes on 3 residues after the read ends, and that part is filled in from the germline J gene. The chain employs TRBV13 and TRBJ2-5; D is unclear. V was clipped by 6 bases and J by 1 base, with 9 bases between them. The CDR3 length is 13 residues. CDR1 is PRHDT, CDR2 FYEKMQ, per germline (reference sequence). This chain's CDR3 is CASSQAVQETQYF. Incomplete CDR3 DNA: TGTGCCAGCAGTCAGGCAGTCCAAGAGACC. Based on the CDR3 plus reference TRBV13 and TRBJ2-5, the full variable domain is AAGVIQSPRHLIKEKRETATLKCYPIPRHDTVYWYQQGPGQDPQFLISFYEKMQSDKGSIPDRFSAQQFSDYHSELNMSSLELGDSALYFCASSQAVQETQYFGPGTRLLVL.

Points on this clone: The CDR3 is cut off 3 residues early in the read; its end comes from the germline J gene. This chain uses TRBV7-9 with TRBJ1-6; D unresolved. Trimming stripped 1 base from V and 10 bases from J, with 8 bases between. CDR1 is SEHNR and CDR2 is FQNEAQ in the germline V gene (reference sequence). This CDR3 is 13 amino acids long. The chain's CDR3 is CASSLGAVSPLHF. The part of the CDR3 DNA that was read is TGTGCCAGCAGCTTAGGCGCGGTCTCACCC.

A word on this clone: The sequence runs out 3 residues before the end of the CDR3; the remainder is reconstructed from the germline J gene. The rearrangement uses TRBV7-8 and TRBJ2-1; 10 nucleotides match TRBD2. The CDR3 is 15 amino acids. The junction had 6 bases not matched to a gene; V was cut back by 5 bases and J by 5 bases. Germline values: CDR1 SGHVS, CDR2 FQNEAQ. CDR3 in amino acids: CASSIWTSGDNEQFF. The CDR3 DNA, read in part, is TGTGCCAGCAGCATATGGACTAGCGGAGACAATGAG.

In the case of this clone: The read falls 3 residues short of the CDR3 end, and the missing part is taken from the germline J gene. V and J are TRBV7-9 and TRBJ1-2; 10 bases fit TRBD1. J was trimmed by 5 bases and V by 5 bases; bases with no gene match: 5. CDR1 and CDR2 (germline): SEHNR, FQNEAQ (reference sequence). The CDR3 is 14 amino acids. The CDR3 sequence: CASSPRDRGYGYTF. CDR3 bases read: TGTGCCAGCAGCCCGCGGGACAGGGGATATGGC.

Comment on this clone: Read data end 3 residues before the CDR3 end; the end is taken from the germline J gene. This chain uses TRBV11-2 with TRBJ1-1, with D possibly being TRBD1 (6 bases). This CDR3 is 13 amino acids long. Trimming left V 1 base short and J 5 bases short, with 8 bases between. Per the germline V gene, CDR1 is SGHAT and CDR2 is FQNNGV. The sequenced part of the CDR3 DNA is TGTGCCAGCAGCTTAGGACAGGTTACTGAA. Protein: CASSLGQVTE. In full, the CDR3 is CASSLGQVTEAFF.

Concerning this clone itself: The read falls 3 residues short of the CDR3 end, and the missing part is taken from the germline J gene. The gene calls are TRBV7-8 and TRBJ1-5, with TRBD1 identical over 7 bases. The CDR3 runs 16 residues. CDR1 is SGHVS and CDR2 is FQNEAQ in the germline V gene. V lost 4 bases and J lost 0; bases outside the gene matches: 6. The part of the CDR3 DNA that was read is TGTGCCAGCAGCTGGGCCGGGACAGTTAGCAATCAGCCC. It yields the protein CASSWAGTVSNQP. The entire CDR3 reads CASSWAGTVSNQPQHF. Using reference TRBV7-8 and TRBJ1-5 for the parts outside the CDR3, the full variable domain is GAGVSQSPRYKVAKRGQDVALRCDPISGHVSLFWYQQALGQGPEFLTYFQNEAQLDKSGLPSDRFFAERPEGSVSTLKIQRTQQEDSAVYLCASSWAGTVSNQPQHFGDGTRLSIL.

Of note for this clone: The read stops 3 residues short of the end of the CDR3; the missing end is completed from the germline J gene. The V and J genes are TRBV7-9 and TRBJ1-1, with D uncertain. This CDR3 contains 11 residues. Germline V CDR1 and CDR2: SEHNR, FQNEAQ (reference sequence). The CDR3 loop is CASSNGLEAFF. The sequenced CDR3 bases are TGTGCCAGCAGCAACGGACTGGAG.

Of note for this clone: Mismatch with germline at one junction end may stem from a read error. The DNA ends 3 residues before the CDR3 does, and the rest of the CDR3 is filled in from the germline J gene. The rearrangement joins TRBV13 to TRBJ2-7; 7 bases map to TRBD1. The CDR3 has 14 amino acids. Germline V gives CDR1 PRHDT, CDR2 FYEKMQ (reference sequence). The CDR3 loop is CVSSDRDRVSEQYF. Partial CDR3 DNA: TGTGTCAGCAGCGACCGGGACAGAGTCTCCGAG.

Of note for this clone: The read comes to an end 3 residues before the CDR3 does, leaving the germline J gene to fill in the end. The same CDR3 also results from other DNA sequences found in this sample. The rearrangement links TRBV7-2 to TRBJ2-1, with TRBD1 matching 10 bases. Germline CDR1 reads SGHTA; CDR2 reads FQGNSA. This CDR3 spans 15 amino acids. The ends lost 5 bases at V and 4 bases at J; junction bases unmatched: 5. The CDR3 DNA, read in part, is TGTGCCAGCAGCCACCCGGGACAGGGGTACAATGAG. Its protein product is CASSHPGQGYNE. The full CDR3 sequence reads CASSHPGQGYNEQFF.

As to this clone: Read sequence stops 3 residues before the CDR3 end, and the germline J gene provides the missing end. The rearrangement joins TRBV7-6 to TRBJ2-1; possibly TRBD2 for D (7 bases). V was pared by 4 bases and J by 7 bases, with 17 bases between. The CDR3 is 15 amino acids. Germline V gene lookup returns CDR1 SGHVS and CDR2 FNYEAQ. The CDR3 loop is CASSSDGGRANEQFF. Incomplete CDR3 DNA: TGTGCCAGCAGCTCAGACGGGGGGCGGGCTAATGAG.

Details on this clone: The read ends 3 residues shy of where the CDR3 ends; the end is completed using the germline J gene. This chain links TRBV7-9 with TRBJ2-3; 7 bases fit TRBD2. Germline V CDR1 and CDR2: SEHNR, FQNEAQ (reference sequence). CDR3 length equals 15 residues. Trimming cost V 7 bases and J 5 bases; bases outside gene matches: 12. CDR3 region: CASISRRRGLDTQYF. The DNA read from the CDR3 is TGTGCCAGCATCTCCCGACGGCGGGGGTTAGATACG.

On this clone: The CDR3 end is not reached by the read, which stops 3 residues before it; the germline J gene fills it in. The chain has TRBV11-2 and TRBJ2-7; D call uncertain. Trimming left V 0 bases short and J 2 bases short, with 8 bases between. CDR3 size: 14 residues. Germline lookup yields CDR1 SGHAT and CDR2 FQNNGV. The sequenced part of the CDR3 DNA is TGTGCCAGCAGCTTAGATCACACAGCCTACGAG. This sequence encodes CASSLDHTAYE. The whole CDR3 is CASSLDHTAYEQYF.

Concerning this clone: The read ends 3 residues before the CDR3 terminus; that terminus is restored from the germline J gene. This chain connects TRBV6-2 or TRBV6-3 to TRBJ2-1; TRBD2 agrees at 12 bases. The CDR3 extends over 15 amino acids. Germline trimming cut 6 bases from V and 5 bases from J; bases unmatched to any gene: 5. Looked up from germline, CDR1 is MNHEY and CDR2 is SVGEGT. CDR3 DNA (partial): TGTGCCAGCAGAAGAGGACTAGCGGGGCACAATGAG. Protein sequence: CASRRGLAGHNE. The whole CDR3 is CASRRGLAGHNEQFF.

CDR3 DNA (partial): TGTGCCAGCACCATAAGGCGGGGTGGGGGTGAAAAA. Amino acid sequence: CASTIRRGGGEK. The CDR3, in full, reads CASTIRRGGGEKLFF. The chain links TRBV7-2 to TRBJ1-4, with D maybe TRBD1 (5 bases). The missing CDR3 end, 3 residues past where the read stops, is filled in from the germline J gene. This CDR3 is built from 15 residues. The germline V and J ends were trimmed by 7 bases and 7 bases, with 19 bases remaining between them. Germline V CDR1 and CDR2: SGHTA, FQGNSA.

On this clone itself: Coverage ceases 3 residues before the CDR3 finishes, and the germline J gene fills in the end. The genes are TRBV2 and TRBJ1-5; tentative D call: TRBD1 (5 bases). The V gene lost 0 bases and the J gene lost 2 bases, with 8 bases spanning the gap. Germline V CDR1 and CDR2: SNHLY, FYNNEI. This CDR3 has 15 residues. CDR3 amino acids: CASSEARGGNQPQHF. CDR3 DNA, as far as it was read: TGTGCCAGCAGTGAAGCGCGAGGGGGCAATCAGCCC.

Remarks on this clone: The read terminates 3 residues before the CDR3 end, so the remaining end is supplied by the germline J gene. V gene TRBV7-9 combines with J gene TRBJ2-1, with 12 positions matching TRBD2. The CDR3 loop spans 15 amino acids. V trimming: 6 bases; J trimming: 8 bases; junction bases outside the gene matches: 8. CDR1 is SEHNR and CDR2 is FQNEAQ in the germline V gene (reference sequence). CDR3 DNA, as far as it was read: TGTGCCAGCAGGGCTAGCGGGGGGGCCGTCTATGAG. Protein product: CASRASGGAVYE. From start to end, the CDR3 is CASRASGGAVYEQFF. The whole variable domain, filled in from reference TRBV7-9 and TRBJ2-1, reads DTGVSQNPRHKITKRGQNVTFRCDPISEHNRLYWYRQTLGQGPEFLTYFQNEAQLEKSRLLSDRFSAERPKGSFSTLEIQRTEQGDSAMYLCASRASGGAVYEQFFGPGTRLTVL.

Incomplete CDR3 DNA: TGCAGCGTTGCAGGGGGAGTTTTGTACAATGAG. This translates into CSVAGGVLYNE. The entire CDR3 is CSVAGGVLYNEQFF. The genes are TRBV29-1 and TRBJ2-1; 7 positions agree with TRBD1. The read terminates 3 residues before the CDR3 end, so the remaining end is supplied by the germline J gene. There are 14 residues in the CDR3. Germline lookup yields CDR1 SQVTM and CDR2 ANQGSEA. V was pared by 4 bases and J by 4 bases, with 7 bases of the junction left unmatched.

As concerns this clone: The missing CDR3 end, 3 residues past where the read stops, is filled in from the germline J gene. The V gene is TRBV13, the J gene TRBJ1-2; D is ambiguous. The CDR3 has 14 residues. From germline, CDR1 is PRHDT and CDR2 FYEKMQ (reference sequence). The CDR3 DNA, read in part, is TGTGCCAGCAGCTTAGGCCCCGAATACTCGGGC. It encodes CASSLGPEYSG. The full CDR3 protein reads CASSLGPEYSGYTF.

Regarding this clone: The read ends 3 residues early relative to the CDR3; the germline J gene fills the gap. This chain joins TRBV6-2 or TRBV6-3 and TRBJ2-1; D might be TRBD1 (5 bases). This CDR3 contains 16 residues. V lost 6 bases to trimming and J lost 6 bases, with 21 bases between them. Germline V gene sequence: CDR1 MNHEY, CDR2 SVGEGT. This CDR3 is CASRGLVSRASNEQFF. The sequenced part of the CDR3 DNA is TGTGCCAGCAGGGGGTTGGTGAGCAGGGCCTCCAATGAG.

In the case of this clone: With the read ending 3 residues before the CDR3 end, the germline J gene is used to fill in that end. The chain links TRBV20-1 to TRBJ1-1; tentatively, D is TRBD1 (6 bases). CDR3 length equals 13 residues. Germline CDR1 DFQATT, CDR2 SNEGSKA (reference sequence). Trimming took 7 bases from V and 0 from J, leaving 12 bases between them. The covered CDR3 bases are TGCAGTGTCCAGGGGCCGGTGAACACTGAA. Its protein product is CSVQGPVNTE. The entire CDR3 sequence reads CSVQGPVNTEAFF.